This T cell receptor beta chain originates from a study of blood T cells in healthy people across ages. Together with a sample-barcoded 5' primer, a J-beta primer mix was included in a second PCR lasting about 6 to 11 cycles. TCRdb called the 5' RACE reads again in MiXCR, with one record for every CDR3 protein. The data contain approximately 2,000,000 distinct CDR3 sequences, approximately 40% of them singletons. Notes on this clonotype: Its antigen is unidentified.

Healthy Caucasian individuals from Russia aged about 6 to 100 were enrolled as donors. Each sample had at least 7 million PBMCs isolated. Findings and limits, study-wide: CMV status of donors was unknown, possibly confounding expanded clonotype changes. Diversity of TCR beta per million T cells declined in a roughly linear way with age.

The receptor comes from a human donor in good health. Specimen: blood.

Written as DNA, the CDR3 is TGTGCCAGCAGTCCATCTTCATGGCGGCCCCAGCATTTT. Translated: CASSPSSWRPQHF. This chain connects TRBV12-3 or TRBV12-4 to TRBJ1-5, with D hard to call. This CDR3 spans 13 amino acids. V was shortened by 5 bases and J by 9 bases, with 14 bases between the two germline ends.